This T cell receptor beta chain was recorded in a study of OX40 agonist ivuxolimab in advanced cancers. Study-wide context: One patient with hepatocellular carcinoma and two with cutaneous melanoma, three in all, had partial responses.

The CDR3 contains 15 residues. The V end was cut by 0 bases, the J end by 5 bases, with 14 bases between. The protocol was immunoSEQ multiplex PCR, while the TCRdb copy is restricted to in-frame clones and leaves out a portion. The sample has some 120,000 clones, 85% to 95% seen once; the top ten hold 0.81%. The input for sequencing was CD4+ or CD8+ T cells sorted from blood, taken in a trial of the OX40 agonist ivuxolimab. The rearrangement uses TRBV5-3 and TRBJ1-2; unclear D gene. TRBV5-3 is annotated as an ORF whose role is uncertain. The sequence came from an adult with an advanced solid tumor such as melanoma, head and neck, liver or kidney cancer. DNA for the CDR3: TGTGCCAGAAGCTTGGGCCCAAGAGGTGGGTATGGCTACACCTTC. Amino acid sequence: CARSLGPRGGYGYTF.